This is a list of T cell receptor beta chains from one sample in a study of siplizumab effects on memory and regulatory T cells. Some clones are missing from TCRdb's copy, which holds only in-frame ones; the method was immunoSEQ multiplex PCR. The top ten hold about 0.6% of the sample, which has 80,000 to 130,000 clones, around 94% seen once. Sequenced sample: Tregs sorted from blood. The receptors were gathered from a human donor in good health. The CDR3 runs from the conserved cysteine through the conserved F or W. A D gene is named only where the DNA matches it firmly. Rows may omit the clone size; those that give it use once, few, many or a size class.

V,size,D,J,CDR3,DNA
TRBV5-1,-,-,TRBJ2-1,CASSYTWALKSNEQFF,TGCGCCAGCAGCTACACCTGGGCCCTTAAGAGCAATGAGCAGTTCTTC
TRBV28,few,TRBD2,TRBJ2-3,CASSLSQGTSGRDTQYF,TGTGCCAGCAGTTTATCCCAAGGGACTAGCGGGAGAGATACGCAGTATTTT
TRBV5-1,few,TRBD1,TRBJ1-1,CASRNRGMNTEAFF,TGCGCCAGTCGAAACAGGGGAATGAACACTGAAGCTTTCTTT
TRBV7-9,-,-,TRBJ1-2,CASSLSGAYGYTF,TGTGCCAGCAGCTTGTCAGGGGCCTATGGCTACACCTTC
TRBV28,-,-,TRBJ2-7,CASSLSGLKTNPHEQYF,TGTGCCAGCAGTTTATCGGGCCTGAAAACGAATCCTCACGAGCAGTACTTC
TRBV7-9,-,-,TRBJ1-4,CASSLFTSRELFF,TGTGCCAGCAGCTTGTTTACTTCACGGGAACTGTTTTTT
TRBV7-3,-,TRBD2,TRBJ2-7,CASSLTGTRAFSEQYF,TGTGCCAGCAGCTTAACCGGGACTAGAGCTTTTTCCGAGCAGTACTTC
TRBV20-1,-,-,TRBJ2-3,CSASFWDTQYF,TGCAGTGCTAGCTTCTGGGATACGCAGTATTTT
TRBV5-1,-,-,TRBJ2-7,CASQPPGLWGEQYF,TGCGCCAGCCAACCACCGGGCCTGTGGGGCGAGCAGTACTTC
TRBV18,-,-,TRBJ1-1,CASSQGITEAFF,TGTGCCAGCTCGCAGGGTATCACTGAAGCTTTCTTT
TRBV28,once,-,TRBJ2-5,CASRGTGRETQYF,TGTGCCAGCAGGGGAACAGGTCGGGAGACCCAGTACTTC
TRBV9,-,-,TRBJ1-3,CASSTGFYLNTIYF,TGTGCCAGCAGCACAGGGTTTTATTTGAACACCATATATTTT
TRBV15,once,TRBD1,TRBJ1-5,CATSRGRITGGPAEPQHF,TGTGCCACCAGCAGAGGACGAATAACAGGGGGCCCCGCGGAGCCCCAGCATTTT
TRBV30,-,-,TRBJ1-1,CAWRASMRGSEAFF,TGTGCCTGGAGGGCCAGTATGCGTGGGTCTGAAGCTTTCTTT
TRBV2,once,-,TRBJ2-3,CASSRYETDTQYF,TGTGCCAGCAGTCGTTACGAAACAGATACGCAGTATTTT
TRBV30,-,-,TRBJ2-7,CAWLRQGGKQYF,TGTGCCTGGCTCAGGCAGGGGGGGAAGCAGTACTTC
TRBV5-1,-,TRBD1,TRBJ1-4,CASSEDRAQNEKLFF,TGCGCCAGCAGCGAAGACAGGGCCCAAAACGAAAAACTGTTTTTT
TRBV7-2,-,TRBD1,TRBJ1-2,CASSRDRAIYGYTF,TGTGCCAGCAGCCGGGACAGGGCCATTTATGGCTACACCTTC
TRBV27,-,-,TRBJ1-4,CASSPGVGQFFEKLFF,TGTGCCAGCAGTCCTGGGGTAGGACAGTTTTTCGAAAAACTGTTTTTT
TRBV18,few,TRBD1,TRBJ2-1,CASSPWDRGFSEQFF,TGTGCCAGCTCCCCGTGGGACAGGGGATTTAGTGAGCAGTTCTTC
TRBV7-9,-,-,TRBJ2-2,CASSFRAHYTGELFF,TGTGCCAGCAGCTTCAGGGCCCACTACACCGGGGAGCTGTTTTTT
TRBV28,-,-,TRBJ2-4,CASSRKLYGYF,TGTGCCAGCAGTCGAAAGTTATACGGATACTTC
TRBV27,once,-,TRBJ1-4,CASGPWGPSNEKLFF,TGTGCCAGCGGGCCCTGGGGGCCGTCTAATGAAAAACTGTTTTTT
TRBV15,-,-,TRBJ2-5,CATSREQGRIQETQYF,TGTGCCACCAGCAGAGAACAGGGTCGGATTCAAGAGACCCAGTACTTC
TRBV7-3,-,-,TRBJ2-7,CASSQTGFSYEQYF,TGTGCCAGCAGCCAGACAGGATTCTCCTACGAGCAGTACTTC
TRBV7-9,-,TRBD1,TRBJ2-7,CASSSMDRVEQYF,TGTGCCAGCAGCTCCATGGACAGGGTCGAGCAGTACTTC
TRBV27,-,TRBD1,TRBJ1-2,CASSLLGTGVNYGYTF,TGTGCCAGCAGTTTATTGGGGACAGGGGTAAACTATGGCTACACCTTC
TRBV5-1,-,-,TRBJ2-2,CASSLVAPTGELFF,TGCGCCAGCAGCTTGGTTGCGCCCACCGGGGAGCTGTTTTTT
TRBV10-1,-,-,TRBJ2-1,CASSVRGSGLYEQFF,TGCGCCAGCAGTGTCCGTGGGAGCGGGTTGTATGAGCAGTTCTTC
TRBV6-5,-,-,TRBJ1-1,CASSSRRSAFF,TGTGCCAGCAGTTCCCGACGGTCCGCTTTCTTT
TRBV30,-,-,TRBJ1-6,CAWRRENNSPLHF,TGTGCCTGGAGAAGAGAAAATAATTCACCCCTCCACTTT
TRBV7-2,-,-,TRBJ1-2,CASSFKGALGTPSYGYTF,TGTGCCAGCAGCTTTAAAGGTGCCCTAGGCACACCTTCCTATGGCTACACCTTC
TRBV5-6,-,-,TRBJ2-7,CASSLGPIFGEQYF,TGTGCCAGCAGCTTGGGTCCAATATTCGGCGAGCAGTACTTC
TRBV9,-,-,TRBJ2-2,CASSIRGTGELFF,TGTGCCAGCAGCATTCGGGGAACCGGGGAGCTGTTTTTT
TRBV10-3,-,-,TRBJ2-5,CAISVNTGVEETQYF,TGTGCCATCAGCGTTAATACGGGGGTGGAGGAGACCCAGTACTTC
TRBV30,-,-,TRBJ2-1,CAWMSFSQSYNEQFF,TGTGCCTGGATGTCCTTCAGCCAATCCTACAATGAGCAGTTCTTC
TRBV7-2,-,TRBD2,TRBJ2-1,CASSHRTREGIYNEQFF,TGTGCCAGCAGCCACAGAACACGGGAGGGCATTTACAATGAGCAGTTCTTC
TRBV15,once,TRBD1,TRBJ2-7,CATSRDSGTATYEQYF,TGTGCCACCAGCAGAGATTCCGGGACAGCAACCTACGAGCAGTACTTC
TRBV15,-,TRBD2,TRBJ2-3,CATSSGTSGVTDTQYF,TGTGCCACCAGCAGTGGGACTAGCGGGGTAACAGATACGCAGTATTTT
TRBV18,-,-,TRBJ2-5,CASSPTQETQYF,TGTGCCAGCTCACCGACACAAGAGACCCAGTACTTC
TRBV6-1,-,TRBD2,TRBJ2-7,CASRRLAGLYEQYF,TGTGCCAGCAGGAGACTAGCGGGATTGTACGAGCAGTACTTC
TRBV27,-,-,TRBJ1-1,CASSSRFMNTEAFF,TGTGCCAGCAGTTCCCGATTCATGAACACTGAAGCTTTCTTT
TRBV6-5,-,-,TRBJ1-4,CASRLLGGEKLFF,TGTGCCAGCAGGCTCTTGGGGGGCGAAAAACTGTTTTTT
TRBV19,once,-,TRBJ1-2,CAGNQRAFGGYTF,TGTGCCGGTAACCAGAGGGCTTTCGGGGGCTACACCTTC
TRBV30,-,-,TRBJ1-2,CAWRDFFDLAAVNYGYTF,TGTGCCTGGCGTGACTTTTTTGACCTTGCTGCCGTTAACTATGGCTACACCTTC
TRBV11-2,-,TRBD1,TRBJ1-1,CASSLIWDRGEAFF,TGTGCCAGCAGCTTAATATGGGACAGGGGTGAAGCTTTCTTT